The entry below gives a single TCR beta chain sequence along with its context. The sample is drawn from a study of blood T cell repertoires in COVID-19. The overall study: Whether acute or convalescent, the COVID-19 samples came from the United States, Italy and Spain. From T cells, B-cell-depleted T cells, or PBMCs came the material, which was cDNA or gDNA.

Germline CDR1 reads MDHEN; CDR2 reads SYDVKM. Trimming pared 7 bases from V and 0 bases from J, leaving 13 bases between. This CDR3 contains 14 residues. Per the original methods: Counts of nucleated cells, estimated from reference gene primer amplification, were obtained. Here immunoSEQ multiplex PCR was the method, and the copy in TCRdb shows in-frame clones only, minus some. V, J and clone size reflect that table, while D and trimming were determined from the DNA. The sample has about 200,000 clones; around 85% are singletons. Sample: peripheral blood. This sequence joins TRBV28 and TRBJ2-7, with a tentative D call TRBD1 (5 bases). The source is a human donor in a cohort sampled during active COVID-19. The CDR3 region is CASIRQFSSYEQYF. CDR3 DNA sequence: TGTGCCAGCATCCGACAGTTTAGCTCCTACGAGCAGTACTTC.